This TCR beta chain stems from a study of response to subunit inactivated influenza vaccine. TCRdb analysed the RT-PCR reads with MiXCR anew, one entry per CDR3 protein. In the table there are fewer than 250,000 distinct CDR3 sequences, over 13% of which are singletons. This CDR3 region has 16 residues. V lost 6 bases, J lost 1 base, and 9 bases stayed unmatched. The germline V gene has CDR1 WSHSY and CDR2 SAAADI. The chain carries TRBV10-2 and TRBJ1-1; 9 nucleotides align to TRBD1. The TCR originated in a man between 50 and 59 years old who received an inactivated influenza vaccine. Sequences were derived from CD8+ T cells sorted from PBMCs, sampled 5 to 6 days after vaccination. The CDR3 DNA reads TGCGCCAGCAGCGGGAACAGGGGGCGAGGGAACACTGAAGCTTTCTTT. Amino acid sequence: CASSGNRGRGNTEAFF.